These 18 T cell receptor beta chains were all obtained from the same sample, sequenced in a study of shared T cell receptors in the human thymus. Profiled with immunoSEQ multiplex PCR; TCRdb holds only in-frame clones, not every one. Among approximately 490,000 clones listed, around 82% were seen once. These records were also assigned to another study, of human thymus T cells.

Sequenced material: thymocytes. All receptors derive from a boy in the first two years of life with a congenital heart defect.

A few counts support this clone. The chain is built from TRBV5-8 and TRBJ2-7; D is uncertain. The germline gives CDR1 SGHTS, CDR2 YDEGEE. Trimming took 1 base from V and 3 from J, leaving 5 bases between them. The CDR3 runs to 12 residues. CDR3 DNA: TGTGCCAGCAGCTTGTGGCACTACGAGCAGTACTTC. Translation: CASSLWHYEQYF.

The chain couples TRBV7-2 to TRBJ2-7; D is possibly TRBD2 (6 bases). V was clipped by 0 bases and J by 2 bases, with 17 bases between them. This CDR3 contains 17 residues. Germline loops: CDR1 SGHTA, CDR2 FQGNSA. CDR3 loop: CASSLALKLAGPYEQYF. The CDR3 DNA sequence: TGTGCCAGCAGCTTAGCGTTGAAACTAGCAGGACCCTACGAGCAGTACTTC.

This clone has just one count. The chain joins TRBV25-1 to TRBJ1-3; D gene unclear. The CDR3 runs 14 residues. Germline-derived CDR1 and CDR2 are MGHDK and SYGVNS. V gave up 7 bases and J gave up 4 bases, with 14 bases separating them. CDR3 DNA: TGTGCCAGCACCAGCACGGGAACCGGAAACACCATATATTTT. It translates to CASTSTGTGNTIYF. Drawing the rest from reference TRBV25-1 and TRBJ1-3, the complete variable domain is EADIYQTPRYLVIGTGKKITLECSQTMGHDKMYWYQQDPGMELHLIHYSYGVNSTEKGDLSSESTVSRIRTEHFPLTLESARPSHTSQYLCASTSTGTGNTIYFGEGSWLTVV.

The chain combines TRBV5-4 with TRBJ2-7; TRBD2 agrees at 7 bases. CDR3 length: 17 amino acids. The V gene end was trimmed by 0 bases and the J gene end by 1 base; junction bases not matched to a gene: 10. Germline lookup yields CDR1 SGHNT and CDR2 YYREEE (reference sequence). DNA of the CDR3: TGTGCCAGCAGCTTGGGGGGGGGACCCAATCTTTCCTACGAGCAGTACTTC. Translation gives CASSLGGGPNLSYEQYF.

The rearrangement uses TRBV4-3 and TRBJ1-1, with a weak D call TRBD1 (5 bases). Trimming removed 4 bases from V and 1 base from J, with 10 bases in between. This CDR3 has 14 amino acids. The germline V gene has CDR1 LGHNA and CDR2 YSLEER. CDR3 sequence (DNA): TGCGCCAGCAGCCCCCACAGGTCGAACACTGAAGCTTTCTTT. Translation: CASSPHRSNTEAFF.

The J gene is TRBJ2-3, the V gene TRBV2, with unresolved D. Germline lookup yields CDR1 SNHLY and CDR2 FYNNEI. The germline V and J ends were trimmed by 11 bases and 6 bases, with 21 bases remaining between them. The CDR3 totals 14 residues. CDR3 DNA: TGTGCCGGTCAGTGTGAGACCCTCGGGGATACGCAGTATTTT. It specifies CAGQCETLGDTQYF.

V is TRBV28 and J is TRBJ1-5; TRBD1 matches 8 bases. V was pared by 2 bases and J by 3 bases, with 6 bases of the junction left unmatched. The CDR3 is made up of 16 amino acids. The germline CDR1 and CDR2 sequences are MDHEN and SYDVKM. DNA for the CDR3: TGTGCCAGCAGTTTAGGGTCAGGGGGCTTCAATCAGCCCCAGCATTTT. Its translation: CASSLGSGGFNQPQHF.

The chain is built from TRBV6-5 and TRBJ2-7, with a weak D call TRBD2 (5 bases). Germline V gene sequence: CDR1 MNHEY, CDR2 SVGAGI. V dropped 4 bases and J dropped 0 bases, with 16 bases sitting between them. The CDR3 is 16 amino acids. CDR3 amino acids: CASSLKSGMTSYEQYF. Written as DNA, the CDR3 is TGTGCCAGCAGTTTAAAGTCGGGGATGACCTCCTACGAGCAGTACTTC.

The chain uses TRBV11-3 and TRBJ1-2; TRBD1 is a possible D gene (5 bases). The CDR3 spans 15 residues. V was shortened by 5 bases and J by 2 bases, with 15 bases between the two germline ends. CDR1 SGHNT and CDR2 YENEEA come from the germline V gene. CDR3 nucleotide sequence: TGTGCCAGCAGCATCACCGACAGATTCAACTATGGCTACACCTTC. Its translation is CASSITDRFNYGYTF. Drawing the rest from reference TRBV11-3 and TRBJ1-2, the complete variable domain is EAGVVQSPRYKIIEKKQPVAFWCNPISGHNTLYWYLQNLGQGPELLIRYENEEAVDDSQLPKDRFSAERLKGVDSTLKIQPAELGDSAVYLCASSITDRFNYGYTFGSGTRLTVV.

This chain uses TRBV15 with TRBJ2-7; the match to TRBD2 covers 7 bases. The CDR3 is made up of 16 amino acids. Per germline, CDR1 LNHNV and CDR2 YYDKDF (reference sequence). V lost 1 base and J lost 5; bases outside the gene matches: 11. CDR3 sequence: CATSRAGKTGGDEQYF. For the CDR3, the DNA is TGTGCCACCAGCAGAGCGGGCAAAACGGGAGGTGACGAGCAGTACTTC.

The chain couples TRBV5-4 to TRBJ2-1, with D possibly matching TRBD2 (6 bases). This CDR3 contains 14 residues. The germline V gene encodes CDR1 SGHNT and CDR2 YYREEE (reference sequence). V was clipped by 4 bases and J by 8 bases, with 16 bases between them. This CDR3 reads CASSPSGGPDEQFF. The CDR3 DNA sequence: TGTGCCAGCAGCCCGAGCGGAGGGCCCGATGAGCAGTTCTTC.

The J gene is TRBJ1-2, the V gene TRBV27; a weak D match, TRBD1 (6 bases). V dropped 4 bases and J dropped 2 bases, with 14 bases sitting between them. The germline CDR1 and CDR2 sequences are MNHEY and SMNVEV (reference sequence). The CDR3 covers 15 residues. CDR3 region: CASSYDSGDNYGYTF. The CDR3 DNA reads as TGTGCCAGCAGTTACGATTCAGGGGACAACTATGGCTACACCTTC.

The V gene is TRBV4-2, the J gene TRBJ2-1; D might be TRBD1 (6 bases). Deletions cut 3 bases from V and 0 bases from J, with 12 bases between. Germline V CDR1 and CDR2: LGHNA, YNFKEQ. This CDR3 spans 16 amino acids. Here the CDR3 DNA reads TGTGCCAGCAGCCATGACAGGATTTTCTCCTACAATGAGCAGTTCTTC. This gives the protein CASSHDRIFSYNEQFF.

The rearrangement joins TRBV15 to TRBJ1-5, with unresolved D. Germline CDR1 is LNHNV and CDR2 is YYDKDF (reference sequence). The CDR3 has 13 residues. V was shortened by 4 bases and J by 3 bases, with 7 bases between the two germline ends. The CDR3 DNA reads TGTGCCACCAGCACCTCTCCCAATCAGCCCCAGCATTTT. This encodes CATSTSPNQPQHF. Combining the CDR3 with reference TRBV15 and TRBJ1-5 gives the whole variable domain DAMVIQNPRYQVTQFGKPVTLSCSQTLNHNVMYWYQQKSSQAPKLLFHYYDKDFNNEADTPDNFQSRRPNTSFCFLDIRSPGLGDTAMYLCATSTSPNQPQHFGDGTRLSIL.

The chain couples TRBV5-1 to TRBJ2-5, with 7 bases that match TRBD2. The CDR3 is 13 amino acids. V shed 5 bases and J 5 bases; nucleotides not matched to a gene: 6. Germline lookup yields CDR1 SGHRS and CDR2 YFSETQ. The DNA of the CDR3 is TGCGCCAGCAGACCAGGACTAGGGGAGACCCAGTACTTC. This encodes CASRPGLGETQYF.

J is TRBJ2-1 and V is TRBV30, with 12 bases aligning to TRBD2. This CDR3 contains 18 residues. Trimming cost V 0 bases and J 3 bases; bases outside gene matches: 9. CDR1 and CDR2 (germline): GTSNPN, SVGIG (reference sequence). The CDR3 reads CAWSVRSSGRAHYNEQFF. The CDR3 bases are TGTGCCTGGAGTGTAAGGTCTAGCGGGAGGGCCCACTACAATGAGCAGTTCTTC.

The gene calls are TRBV4-1 and TRBJ1-3; TRBD1 matches 10 bases. V dropped 6 bases and J dropped 1; count of bases not matched to a gene: 12. Germline V CDR1 and CDR2: MGHRA, YSYEKL. The CDR3 loop spans 18 amino acids. This chain's CDR3 is CASRQPGQGPGSGNTIYF. Written as DNA, the CDR3 is TGCGCCAGCAGACAGCCGGGACAGGGGCCCGGATCTGGAAACACCATATATTTT.

J is TRBJ2-3 and V is TRBV7-9, with 7 bases lining up with TRBD1. The CDR3 is made up of 16 amino acids. CDR1 SEHNR and CDR2 FQNEAQ come from the germline V gene (reference sequence). With V trimmed by 2 bases and J by 3 bases, 8 bases remained unmatched. Here the CDR3 DNA reads TGTGCCAGCAGCTTAATCAAGACAGGGTGGACAGATACGCAGTATTTT. Its protein is CASSLIKTGWTDTQYF.